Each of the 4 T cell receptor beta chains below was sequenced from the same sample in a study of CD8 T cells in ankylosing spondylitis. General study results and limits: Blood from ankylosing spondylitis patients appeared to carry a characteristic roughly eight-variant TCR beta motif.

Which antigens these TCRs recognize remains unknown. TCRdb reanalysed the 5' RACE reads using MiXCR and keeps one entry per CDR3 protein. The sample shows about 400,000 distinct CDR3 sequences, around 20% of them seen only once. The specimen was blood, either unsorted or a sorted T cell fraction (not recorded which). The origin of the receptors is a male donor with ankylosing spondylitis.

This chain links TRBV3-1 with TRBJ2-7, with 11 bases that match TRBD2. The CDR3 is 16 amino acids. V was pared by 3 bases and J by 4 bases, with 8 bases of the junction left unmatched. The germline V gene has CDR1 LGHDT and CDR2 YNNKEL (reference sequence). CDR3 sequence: CASSQAGTSGSYEQYF. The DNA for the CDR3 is TGTGCCAGCAGCCAGGCCGGGACTAGCGGATCATACGAGCAGTACTTC.

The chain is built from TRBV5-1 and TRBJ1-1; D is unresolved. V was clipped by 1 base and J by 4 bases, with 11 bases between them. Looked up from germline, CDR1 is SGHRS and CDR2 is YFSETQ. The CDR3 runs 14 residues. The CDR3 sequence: CASSLYSLGTEAFF. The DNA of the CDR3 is TGCGCCAGCAGCTTGTACAGTTTGGGCACTGAAGCTTTCTTT.

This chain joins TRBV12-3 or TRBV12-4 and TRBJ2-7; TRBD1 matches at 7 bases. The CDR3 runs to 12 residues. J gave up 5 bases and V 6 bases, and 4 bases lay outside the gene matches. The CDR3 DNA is TGTGCCAGCAGCCACGACAGGGACGAGCAGTACTTC. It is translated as CASSHDRDEQYF.

The CDR3 sequence: CATSRGGTTVETQYF. The CDR3 DNA follows: TGTGCCACCAGCAGAGGAGGGACTACGGTAGAGACCCAGTACTTC. The gene calls are TRBV15 and TRBJ2-5; 7 bases align to TRBD2. Germline V lookup: CDR1 LNHNV, CDR2 YYDKDF (reference sequence). The length of the CDR3 is 15 residues. V trimming: 1 base; J trimming: 4 bases; junction bases outside the gene matches: 6.